The subject of this entry is one T cell receptor beta chain. The record originates from a study of blood T cell repertoires in COVID-19. The CDR3 length is 17 residues. Germline V CDR1 and CDR2: SNHLY, FYNNEI. Trimming removed 8 bases from V and 2 bases from J, with 25 bases in between. Some clones are missing from TCRdb's copy, which holds only in-frame ones; the method was immunoSEQ multiplex PCR. Of approximately 65,000 clones listed, approximately 86% were seen once; the top ten hold 1.2%. Sequencing used peripheral blood. The chain carries TRBV2 and TRBJ2-7; either TRBD1 or TRBD2 may fit D (9 bases each). This TCR came from a man in his forties with acute or convalescent COVID-19. This CDR3 is CASPPGQGQRGAYEQYF. The CDR3 nucleotides are TGTGCCAGCCCTCCGGGACAGGGCCAGCGGGGGGCCTACGAGCAGTACTTC.